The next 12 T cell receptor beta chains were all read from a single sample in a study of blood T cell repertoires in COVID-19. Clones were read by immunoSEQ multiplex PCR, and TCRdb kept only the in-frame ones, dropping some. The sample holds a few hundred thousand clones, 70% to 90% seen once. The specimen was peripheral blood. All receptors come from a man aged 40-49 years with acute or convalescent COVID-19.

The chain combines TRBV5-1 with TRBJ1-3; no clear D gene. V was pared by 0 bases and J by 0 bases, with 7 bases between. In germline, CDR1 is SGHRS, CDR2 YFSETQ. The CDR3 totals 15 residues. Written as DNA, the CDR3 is TGCGCCAGCAGCTTGGCCGGTGGCTCTGGAAACACCATATATTTT. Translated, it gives CASSLAGGSGNTIYF.

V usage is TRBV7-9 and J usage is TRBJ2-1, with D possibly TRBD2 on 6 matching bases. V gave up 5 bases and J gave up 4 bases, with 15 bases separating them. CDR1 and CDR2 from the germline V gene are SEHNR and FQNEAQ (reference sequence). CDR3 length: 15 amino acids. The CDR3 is CASSRYGGVYNEQFF. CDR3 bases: TGTGCCAGCAGCCGGTACGGGGGAGTTTACAATGAGCAGTTCTTC.

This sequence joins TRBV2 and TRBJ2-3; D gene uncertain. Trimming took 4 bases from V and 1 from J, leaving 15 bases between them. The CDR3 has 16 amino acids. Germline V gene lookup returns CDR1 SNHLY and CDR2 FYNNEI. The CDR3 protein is CASSVPGTTRTDTQYF. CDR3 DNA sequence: TGTGCCAGCAGTGTGCCAGGTACCACTCGCACAGATACGCAGTATTTT. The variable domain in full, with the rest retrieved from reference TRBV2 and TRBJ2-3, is EPEVTQTPSHQVTQMGQEVILRCVPISNHLYFYWYRQILGQKVEFLVSFYNNEISEKSEIFDDQFSVERPDGSNFTLKIRSTKLEDSAMYFCASSVPGTTRTDTQYFGPGTRLTVL.

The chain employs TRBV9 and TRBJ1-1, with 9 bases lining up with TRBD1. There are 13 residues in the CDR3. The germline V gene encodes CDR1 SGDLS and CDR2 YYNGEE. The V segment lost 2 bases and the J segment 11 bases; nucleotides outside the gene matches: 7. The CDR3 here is CASSVGVGQGAFF. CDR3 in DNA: TGTGCCAGCAGCGTTGGGGTCGGACAGGGGGCTTTCTTT.

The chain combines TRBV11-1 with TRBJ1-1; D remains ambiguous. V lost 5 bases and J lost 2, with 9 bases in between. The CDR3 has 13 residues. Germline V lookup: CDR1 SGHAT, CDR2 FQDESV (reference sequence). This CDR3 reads CASSQNINTEAFF. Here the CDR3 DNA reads TGTGCCAGCAGCCAGAACATAAACACTGAAGCTTTCTTT.

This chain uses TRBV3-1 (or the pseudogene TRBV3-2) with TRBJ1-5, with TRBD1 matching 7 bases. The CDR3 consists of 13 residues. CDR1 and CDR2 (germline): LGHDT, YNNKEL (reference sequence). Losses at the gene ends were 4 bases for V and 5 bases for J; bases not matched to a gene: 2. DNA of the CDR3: TGTGCCAGCAGCCGAGACAGGGATCAGCCCCAGCATTTT. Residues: CASSRDRDQPQHF.

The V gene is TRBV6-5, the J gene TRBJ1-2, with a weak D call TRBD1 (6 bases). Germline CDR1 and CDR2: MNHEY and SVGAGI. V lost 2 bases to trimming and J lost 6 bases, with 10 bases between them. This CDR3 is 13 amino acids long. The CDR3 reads CASSYGDKNGYTF. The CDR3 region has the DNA TGTGCCAGCAGTTACGGGGACAAAAATGGCTACACCTTC.

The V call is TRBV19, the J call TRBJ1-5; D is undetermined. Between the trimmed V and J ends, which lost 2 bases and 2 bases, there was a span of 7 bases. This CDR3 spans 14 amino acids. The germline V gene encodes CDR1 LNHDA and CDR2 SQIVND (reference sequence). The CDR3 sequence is CASSIRGRNQPQHF. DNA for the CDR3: TGTGCCAGTAGTATACGAGGTCGCAATCAGCCCCAGCATTTT.

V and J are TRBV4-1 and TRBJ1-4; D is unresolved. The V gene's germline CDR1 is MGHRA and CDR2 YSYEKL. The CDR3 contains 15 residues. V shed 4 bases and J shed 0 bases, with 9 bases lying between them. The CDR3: CASSLISPTNEKLFF. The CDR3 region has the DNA TGCGCCAGCAGCCTAATCAGTCCAACTAATGAAAAACTGTTTTTT.

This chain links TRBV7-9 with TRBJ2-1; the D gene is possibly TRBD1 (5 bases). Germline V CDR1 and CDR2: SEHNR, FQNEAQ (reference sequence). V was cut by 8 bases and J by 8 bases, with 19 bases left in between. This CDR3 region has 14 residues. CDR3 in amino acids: CASGPGFGFDEQFF. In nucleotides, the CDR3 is TGTGCCAGCGGACCAGGGTTCGGGTTCGATGAGCAGTTCTTC.

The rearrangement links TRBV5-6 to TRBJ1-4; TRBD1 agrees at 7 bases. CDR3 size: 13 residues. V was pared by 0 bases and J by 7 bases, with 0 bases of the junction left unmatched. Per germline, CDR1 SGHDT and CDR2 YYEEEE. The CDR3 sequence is CASSLDRGEKLFF. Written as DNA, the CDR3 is TGTGCCAGCAGCTTGGACAGGGGTGAAAAACTGTTTTTT.

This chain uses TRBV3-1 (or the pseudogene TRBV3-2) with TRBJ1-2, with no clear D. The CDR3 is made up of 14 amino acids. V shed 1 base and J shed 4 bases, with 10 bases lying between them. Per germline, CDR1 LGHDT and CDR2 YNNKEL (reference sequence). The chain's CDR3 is CASSQGPIIYGYTF. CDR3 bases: TGTGCCAGCAGCCAAGGGCCGATAATCTATGGCTACACCTTC.